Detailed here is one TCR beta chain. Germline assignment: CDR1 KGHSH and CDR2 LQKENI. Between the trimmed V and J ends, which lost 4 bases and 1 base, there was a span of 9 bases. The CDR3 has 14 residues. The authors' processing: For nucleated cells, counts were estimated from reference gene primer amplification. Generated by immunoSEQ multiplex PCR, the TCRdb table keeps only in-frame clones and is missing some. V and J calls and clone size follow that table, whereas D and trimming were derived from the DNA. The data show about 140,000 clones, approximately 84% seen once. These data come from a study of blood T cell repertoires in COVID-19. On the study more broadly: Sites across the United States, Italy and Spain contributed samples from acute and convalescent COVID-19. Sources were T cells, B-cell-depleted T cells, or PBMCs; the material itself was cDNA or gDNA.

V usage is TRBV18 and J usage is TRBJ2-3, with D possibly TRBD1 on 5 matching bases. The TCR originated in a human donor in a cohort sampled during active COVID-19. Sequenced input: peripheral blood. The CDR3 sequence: CASSRKTGTDTQYF. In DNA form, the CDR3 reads TGTGCCAGCTCACGGAAGACAGGCACAGATACGCAGTATTTT.